This TCR beta chain was profiled in a study of blood T cell repertoires in COVID-19. For the study at large: The United States, Italy and Spain were the sources of the acute and convalescent COVID-19 samples. T cells, B-cell-depleted T cells, or PBMCs supplied cDNA or gDNA.

Ages ranged from roughly 18 to 100 years, with residence in about two dozen US areas. The germline V gene encodes CDR1 MDHEN and CDR2 SYDVKM. With V trimmed by 6 bases and J by 3 bases, 5 bases remained unmatched. The length of the CDR3 is 14 residues. Generated by immunoSEQ multiplex PCR, the TCRdb table keeps only in-frame clones and is missing some. The sample holds 140,000 or so clones, around 86% seen once. The origin of this receptor is a man aged 55 to 70 who had recovered from COVID-19. Sequencing was carried out using PBMCs or T cells enriched from blood (not recorded which). The rearrangement joins TRBV28 to TRBJ2-7; 10 bases map to TRBD2. CDR3 sequence: CASRSSGGGYEQYF. The CDR3 DNA sequence: TGTGCCAGCAGGTCTAGCGGGGGAGGCTACGAGCAGTACTTC.